This T cell receptor beta chain is drawn from a study of cytomegalovirus exposure and HLA in healthy donors. Study-level results: In vitro experiments confirmed that three CMV-associated chains were specific for CMV antigens.

About this clone: Its antigen remains unknown.

Assay used: immunoSEQ multiplex PCR; TCRdb lists only in-frame clones, some missing. The sample lists some 150,000 clones; about 86% were seen once. With V trimmed by 7 bases and J by 7 bases, 8 bases remained unmatched. The CDR3 contains 14 residues. Germline loops: CDR1 MDHEN, CDR2 SYDVKM. Sequenced sample: PBMCs. The chain has TRBV28 and TRBJ1-2, with TRBD1 matching over 11 bases. The clonotype comes from a human donor in good health. CDR3 DNA: TGTGCCAGCACCGTGGGACAGGGGGTCTCTGGCTACACCTTC. It is translated as CASTVGQGVSGYTF.